This T cell receptor (beta chain) came from a study of radiation and T cells in renal cell carcinoma. Here immunoSEQ multiplex PCR was the method, and the copy in TCRdb shows in-frame clones only, minus some. The sample shows tens of thousands of clones, 85% of them seen only once. V was pared by 8 bases and J by 4 bases, with 14 bases between. The CDR3 runs to 13 residues. Germline V gene data show CDR1 as MNHNY and CDR2 as SVGAGI (reference sequence). Regarding time point: blood 4 weeks post-SBRT, at nephrectomy. Treatment: 15 Gy SBRT to primary tumor, nephrectomy 4 weeks later. Nephrectomy followed 15 Gy stereotactic body radiation by 4 weeks.

This clonotype was sampled from a man aged 45-65 years with renal cell carcinoma. The sequenced sample was blood, obtained from a patient whose treatment included radiotherapy and nephrectomy. The V and J genes are TRBV6-6 and TRBJ1-1, with TRBD1 as a possible D gene (5 bases). CDR3 bases: TGTGCCAGCGTCGGGGCAGACACCACTGAAGCTTTCTTT. Its translation: CASVGADTTEAFF.